The TCR beta chain described here comes from a study of T cell repertoires in breast cancer. During the second nested PCR, blocking oligonucleotides suppressed genes that were not paired. Via MiXCR, TCRdb re-called the emulsion pairing reads, giving one row per CDR3 protein. Of roughly 39,000 distinct CDR3 sequences in the sample, over 40% were seen once. As concerns this clonotype: The junction differs from germline at one of its ends, possibly a read error.

The expanded emulsion RT-PCR method captured paired alpha and beta chains from CD8+ T cells. This clonotype was obtained from a pool of human donors with breast cancer or a healthy control (not recorded which). Material for sequencing was CD8+ T cells.

In DNA, the CDR3 is TGTGCCAGCAGTAACTCTAGCGGGGGGGCCGATACGCAGTATTTT. It is translated as CASSNSSGGADTQYF. The chain joins TRBV6-4 to TRBJ2-3; TRBD2 matches 12 bases. There are 15 residues in the CDR3. Per germline, CDR1 MRHNA and CDR2 SNTAGT.